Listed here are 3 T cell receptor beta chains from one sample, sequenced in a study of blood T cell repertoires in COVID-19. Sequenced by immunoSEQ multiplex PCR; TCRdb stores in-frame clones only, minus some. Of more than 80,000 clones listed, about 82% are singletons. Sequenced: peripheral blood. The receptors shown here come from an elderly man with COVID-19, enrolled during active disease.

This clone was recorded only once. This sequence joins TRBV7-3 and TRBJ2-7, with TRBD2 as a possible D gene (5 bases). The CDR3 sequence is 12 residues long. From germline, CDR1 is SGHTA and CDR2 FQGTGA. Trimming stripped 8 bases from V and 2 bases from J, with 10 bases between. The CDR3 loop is CASSNGAYEQYF. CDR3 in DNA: TGTGCCAGCTCAAACGGGGCCTACGAGCAGTACTTC.

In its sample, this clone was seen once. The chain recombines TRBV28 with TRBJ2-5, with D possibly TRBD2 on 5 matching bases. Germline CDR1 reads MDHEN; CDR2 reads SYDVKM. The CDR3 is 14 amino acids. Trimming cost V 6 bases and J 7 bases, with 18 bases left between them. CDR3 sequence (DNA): TGTGCCAGCAGCTACGGAGGTTTACATGGGACCCAGTACTTC. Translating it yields CASSYGGLHGTQYF.

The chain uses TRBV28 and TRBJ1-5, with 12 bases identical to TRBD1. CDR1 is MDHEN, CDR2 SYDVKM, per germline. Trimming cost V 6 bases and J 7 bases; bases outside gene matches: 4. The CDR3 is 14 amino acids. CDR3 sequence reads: CASSWDRGHQPQHF. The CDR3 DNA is TGTGCCAGCAGCTGGGACAGGGGGCACCAGCCCCAGCATTTT.